The 32 T cell receptor beta chains presented below share a single source sample, sequenced in a study of cytomegalovirus exposure and HLA in healthy donors. The PCR contained 60 Vbeta and 13 Jbeta primers. Data came from immunoSEQ multiplex PCR; TCRdb stores just in-frame clones and leaves some out. The sample holds around 78,000 clones; about 78% are singletons and the top ten take 1.1%. The sequencing input was PBMCs. The receptors come from a male donor in good health and CMV-seronegative.

The J gene is TRBJ2-1, the V gene TRBV5-1; tentative D call: TRBD1 (5 bases). The germline gives CDR1 SGHRS, CDR2 YFSETQ. The CDR3 is 15 amino acids. V lost 3 bases to trimming and J lost 2 bases, with 12 bases between them. CDR3 DNA sequence: TGCGCCAGCAGCTCTCCTCAGGGCGCCTACAATGAGCAGTTCTTC. Its protein is CASSSPQGAYNEQFF.

The genes are TRBV6-1 and TRBJ1-1, with D tentatively TRBD1 (5 bases). Trimming shortened V by 6 bases and J by 5 bases, and 13 bases separated the two germline ends. The CDR3 consists of 13 residues. The V gene's germline CDR1 is MNHNS and CDR2 SASEGT. CDR3 in DNA: TGTGCCAGCAGCTCGACAGAAGGGACTGAAGCTTTCTTT. This codes for CASSSTEGTEAFF.

The V call is TRBV29-1, the J call TRBJ1-1; D remains unclear. Trimming took 3 bases from V and 3 from J, leaving 11 bases between them. Germline CDR1 reads SQVTM; CDR2 reads ANQGSEA. This CDR3 region has 13 residues. CDR3 nucleotides: TGCAGCGTTGACGATCGGGTAGACACTGAAGCTTTCTTT. Protein product: CSVDDRVDTEAFF.

This sequence joins TRBV9 and TRBJ2-1, with 12 bases that match TRBD2. The germline V gene has CDR1 SGDLS and CDR2 YYNGEE. This CDR3 contains 15 residues. Germline trimming cut 1 base from V and 7 bases from J; bases unmatched to any gene: 3. The CDR3 bases are TGTGCCAGCAGCGTACTAGCGGGAGGGGTTAATGAGCAGTTCTTC. This codes for CASSVLAGGVNEQFF.

About this clone: The junction does not match germline at one end; this may be a read error. The chain uses TRBV19 and TRBJ2-7, with 7 nucleotides matching TRBD1. Germline CDR1 LNHDA, CDR2 SQIVND (reference sequence). The CDR3 spans 14 residues. This CDR3 is CASSFRQGSYGQYF. As DNA, the CDR3 is TGTGCCAGTAGTTTCCGACAGGGCTCCTACGGGCAGTACTTC.

In its sample, this clone was seen once. V and J are TRBV2 and TRBJ2-7; the match to TRBD2 covers 9 bases. The V gene's germline CDR1 is SNHLY and CDR2 FYNNEI. This CDR3 is 13 amino acids long. V lost 6 bases, J lost 12 bases, and 12 bases stayed unmatched. CDR3 amino acids: CASRGSGGSLLYF. DNA for the CDR3: TGTGCCAGCAGGGGTAGCGGGGGAAGTCTTCTGTACTTC.

This clone turned up a few times. CDR3 coding DNA: TGTGCCAGCAGTTTATCCGACAGGGGTCATTCACCCCTCCACTTT. Protein sequence: CASSLSDRGHSPLHF. The chain recombines TRBV27 with TRBJ1-6; 8 bases line up with TRBD1. With V trimmed by 0 bases and J by 8 bases, 3 bases remained unmatched. Germline V gene data show CDR1 as MNHEY and CDR2 as SMNVEV (reference sequence). The CDR3 contains 15 residues.

This clone has a handful of counts. The chain has TRBV6-5 and TRBJ2-3; 7 bases align to TRBD1. Germline assignment: CDR1 MNHEY and CDR2 SVGAGI. V lost 4 bases and J lost 0; bases outside the gene matches: 7. This CDR3 has 16 amino acids. The CDR3 nucleotides read TGTGCCAGCAGTTCCATAGGGGGCTCAAGCACAGATACGCAGTATTTT. This encodes CASSSIGGSSTDTQYF.

The chain is built from TRBV21-1 and TRBJ1-3; the table names TRBD1, a call not compared with the DNA. TRBV21-1 represents a pseudogene. The CDR3 covers 13 residues. Here the CDR3 reads CASGRASGNTIYF. The CDR3, as DNA: TGTGCCAGCGGCAGGGCCTCTGGAAACACCATATATTTT.

The chain is built from TRBV13 and TRBJ2-7; D is uncertain. Germline V gene sequence: CDR1 PRHDT, CDR2 FYEKMQ (reference sequence). V was shortened by 5 bases and J by 3 bases, with 14 bases between the two germline ends. The CDR3 length is 14 residues. The CDR3 is CASSPLILRYEQYF. Here the CDR3 DNA reads TGTGCCAGCAGCCCACTCATACTCCGCTACGAGCAGTACTTC.

J is TRBJ2-7 and V is TRBV5-6; 9 bases map to TRBD1. The CDR3 has 14 amino acids. Germline assignment: CDR1 SGHDT and CDR2 YYEEEE. V trimming: 2 bases; J trimming: 5 bases; junction bases outside the gene matches: 5. CDR3 amino acids: CASSFGQGRNEQYF. CDR3 coding DNA: TGTGCCAGCAGCTTTGGACAGGGGAGGAACGAGCAGTACTTC.

The table lists this clone with a few counts. J is TRBJ2-7 and V is TRBV7-2; a possible D gene is TRBD1 (6 bases). CDR1 is SGHTA and CDR2 is FQGNSA in the germline V gene. V was trimmed by 5 bases and J by 4 bases, leaving 12 bases between them. The CDR3 has 13 amino acids. The CDR3 region is CASSPRTEYEQYF. The CDR3 bases are TGTGCCAGCAGCCCTAGGACAGAATACGAGCAGTACTTC.

The chain recombines TRBV19 with TRBJ1-5; TRBD1 matches at 7 bases. CDR3 length equals 15 residues. Germline V gives CDR1 LNHDA, CDR2 SQIVND (reference sequence). V lost 3 bases to trimming and J lost 2 bases; unmatched junction nucleotides: 4. The chain's CDR3 is CASSMTGNGNQPQHF. The DNA for the CDR3 is TGTGCCAGTAGTATGACAGGGAATGGCAATCAGCCCCAGCATTTT.

The chain is built from TRBV19 and TRBJ2-7; 10 bases are a match to TRBD1. CDR1 and CDR2 from the germline V gene are LNHDA and SQIVND (reference sequence). The CDR3 runs to 15 residues. The V gene end was trimmed by 3 bases and the J gene end by 5 bases; junction bases not matched to a gene: 7. The CDR3 DNA is TGTGCCAGTAGTATTTTTGGACAGGGGGACCACGAGCAGTACTTC. Translated: CASSIFGQGDHEQYF.

This chain uses TRBV7-3 with TRBJ2-2; maybe TRBD1 (5 bases). The CDR3 is made up of 14 amino acids. The V gene lost 5 bases and the J gene lost 0 bases, with 7 bases spanning the gap. Germline V gene data show CDR1 as SGHTA and CDR2 as FQGTGA. The CDR3 loop is CASSMTANTGELFF. The CDR3 coding sequence is TGTGCCAGCAGCATGACAGCGAACACCGGGGAGCTGTTTTTT.

This clone was seen a few times. CDR3 sequence (DNA): TGTGCCAGCAGCTTCACAAGTGGCGGGACTTACAATGAGCAGTTCTTC. This codes for CASSFTSGGTYNEQFF. The rearrangement uses TRBV7-9 and TRBJ2-1; weak D call: TRBD2 (6 bases). V was trimmed by 3 bases and J by 4 bases, leaving 16 bases between them. There are 16 residues in the CDR3. Germline V CDR1 and CDR2: SEHNR, FQNEAQ (reference sequence).

The J gene is TRBJ2-3, the V gene TRBV9; D is ambiguous. V lost 1 base and J lost 4, with 7 bases in between. CDR3 length: 13 residues. CDR1 is SGDLS and CDR2 is YYNGEE in the germline V gene. The CDR3 DNA reads as TGTGCCAGCAGCGTATTTACGGCAGATACGCAGTATTTT. It is translated as CASSVFTADTQYF.

The V call is TRBV6-1, the J call TRBJ2-5; TRBD2 aligns across 12 bases. The J call is in doubt because the DNA end fits TRBJ2-7 better. This CDR3 has 14 residues. Per germline, CDR1 MNHNS and CDR2 SASEGT. The CDR3 is CASSQGLAGYEQYF. The CDR3 DNA is TGTGCCAGCAGCCAGGGACTAGCGGGCTACGAGCAGTACTTC.

With respect to this clone: The germline gene is not matched at one end of the junction; a read error may be the cause. J is TRBJ2-3 and V is TRBV5-6; 13 nucleotides line up with TRBD2. The CDR3 has 19 amino acids. CDR1 and CDR2 (germline): SGHDT, YYEEEE. CDR3 sequence (DNA): TGTGCCAGCAGATTGGACAGGGGGCGGACTAGCGGGAGATCAGATACGCAGTATTTT. Translating it yields CASRLDRGRTSGRSDTQYF.

The chain joins TRBV23-1 to TRBJ2-1, with a weak D call TRBD1 (5 bases). TRBV23-1 is an ORF for which the function is uncertain. V lost 8 bases, J lost 5 bases, and 22 bases lay in between. The CDR3 contains 16 residues. CDR3 residues: CASPHRAGRRDNEQFF. The CDR3 DNA reads as TGCGCCAGCCCCCATCGGGCAGGGCGACGGGACAATGAGCAGTTCTTC.

The V gene is TRBV5-1, the J gene TRBJ1-1, with D possibly TRBD1 on 6 matching bases. This CDR3 has 13 residues. V gave up 6 bases and J gave up 2 bases, with 11 bases separating them. The germline V gene encodes CDR1 SGHRS and CDR2 YFSETQ. The CDR3 DNA follows: TGCGCCAGCACCCTGGGACAAAACACTGAAGCTTTCTTT. Encoded protein: CASTLGQNTEAFF.

Turning to this clone: This specimen includes other DNA sequences encoding the same CDR3. The chain has TRBV19 and TRBJ1-1; 7 bases line up with TRBD1. This CDR3 spans 13 amino acids. Germline lookup yields CDR1 LNHDA and CDR2 SQIVND (reference sequence). The V segment lost 4 bases and the J segment 3 bases; nucleotides outside the gene matches: 2. The CDR3 is CASSTTGDTEAFF. CDR3 coding DNA: TGTGCCAGTAGTACAACAGGGGACACTGAAGCTTTCTTT.

This rearrangement joins TRBV19 to TRBJ2-2; 10 nucleotides match TRBD2. The CDR3 has 16 residues. The germline CDR1 and CDR2 sequences are LNHDA and SQIVND (reference sequence). With 5 bases clipped from V and 6 bases from J, the junction kept 9 bases outside the gene matches. For the CDR3, the DNA is TGTGCCAGTAGTCCGCTGCTAGCGGGAGTGGCCGGGGAGCTGTTTTTT. Its translation is CASSPLLAGVAGELFF.

J is TRBJ1-3 and V is TRBV18; tentative D call: TRBD1 (6 bases). The CDR3 is made up of 15 amino acids. V lost 1 base to trimming and J lost 11 bases, with 18 bases between them. The V gene's germline CDR1 is KGHSH and CDR2 LQKENI. CDR3 amino acids: CASSPLSAGAGAIYF. The CDR3 coding sequence is TGTGCCAGCTCACCACTGTCCGCAGGGGCTGGCGCCATATATTTT.

The chain combines TRBV2 with TRBJ2-7; D unresolved. Per the germline V gene, CDR1 is SNHLY and CDR2 is FYNNEI. Trimming left V 8 bases short and J 4 bases short, with 15 bases between. This CDR3 comprises 13 residues. The CDR3 here is CASSRDTEYEQYF. Here the CDR3 DNA reads TGTGCCAGCTCGAGAGACACCGAGTACGAGCAGTACTTC.

The chain links TRBV4-3 to TRBJ2-7, with TRBD1 identical over 9 bases. The CDR3 has 16 amino acids. The ends lost 2 bases at V and 7 bases at J; junction bases unmatched: 12. Germline V gene data show CDR1 as LGHNA and CDR2 as YSLEER. The CDR3 DNA is TGCGCCAGCAGCCAATGGGGGGCGGGACAGGGTAGAGAGCAGTACTTC. The encoded protein is CASSQWGAGQGREQYF.

Of note for this clone: Other DNA sequences in this specimen translate into the identical CDR3. This sequence joins TRBV29-1 and TRBJ2-1, with no clear D. Trimming left V 6 bases short and J 4 bases short, with 7 bases between. Germline V gene data show CDR1 as SQVTM and CDR2 as ANQGSEA. This CDR3 spans 11 amino acids. CDR3 protein: CSVAFYNEQFF. Written as DNA, the CDR3 is TGCAGCGTCGCGTTTTACAATGAGCAGTTCTTC.

There are a few counts of this clone. The chain uses TRBV13 and TRBJ1-4; 7 bases line up with TRBD1. Germline CDR1 is PRHDT and CDR2 is FYEKMQ (reference sequence). This CDR3 has 14 residues. Trimming cost V 5 bases and J 8 bases; bases outside gene matches: 8. DNA for the CDR3: TGTGCCAGCAGCGAAACAGGGGCCGGGGAAAAACTGTTTTTT. Translated: CASSETGAGEKLFF.

The J gene is TRBJ1-3, the V gene TRBV19, with a weak D call TRBD1 (5 bases). Trimming stripped 4 bases from V and 2 bases from J, with 9 bases between. Germline V CDR1 and CDR2: LNHDA, SQIVND (reference sequence). The CDR3 is 14 residues long. The CDR3 DNA follows: TGTGCCAGTAGTACTGGGGCAACTGGAAACACCATATATTTT. This encodes CASSTGATGNTIYF.

This chain joins TRBV5-1 and TRBJ2-7; D call uncertain. The CDR3 sequence is 11 residues long. Germline V gene lookup returns CDR1 SGHRS and CDR2 YFSETQ. Trimming left V 5 bases short and J 6 bases short, with 9 bases between. The CDR3 protein is CASRGRSEQYF. As DNA, the CDR3 is TGCGCCAGCAGGGGCCGTAGCGAGCAGTACTTC. Together with reference TRBV5-1 and TRBJ2-7, the CDR3 gives the full variable domain: KAGVTQTPRYLIKTRGQQVTLSCSPISGHRSVSWYQQTPGQGLQFLFEYFSETQRNKGNFPGRFSGRQFSNSRSEMNVSTLELGDSALYLCASRGRSEQYFGPGTRLTVT.

The V and J genes are TRBV4-1 and TRBJ2-1, with D possibly being TRBD1 (6 bases). Per germline, CDR1 MGHRA and CDR2 YSYEKL. The CDR3 is 15 amino acids. V dropped 2 bases and J dropped 6 bases, with 14 bases sitting between them. CDR3 coding DNA: TGCGCCAGCAGCCAATCCGGCAGGGGCAGCAATGAGCAGTTCTTC. Translated: CASSQSGRGSNEQFF.

This clone was counted only a few times. The chain recombines TRBV2 with TRBJ2-5; the D gene is possibly TRBD1 (5 bases). Trimming took off 7 bases at V and 5 bases at J, with 8 bases between the two ends. CDR3 length equals 11 residues. CDR1 is SNHLY, CDR2 FYNNEI, per germline. The CDR3, as DNA: TGTGCCAGCAAGGACATTGAGACCCAGTACTTC. Its translation is CASKDIETQYF.